The T cell receptor (beta chain) described here comes from a study of chemoradiotherapy in HPV16-positive cancers. Overall study: Functional T-cell assays on two HPV16-positive patients' cells defined candidate HPV-specific clones and common TCR motifs. General study results and limits: Candidate HPV-specific clones and E7-related TCR motifs grew in tumor during treatment. Functional assays defining HPV-specific T cells used only a couple of HPV16-positive patients.

Details on this clone: Its antigen is not identified.

Generated by immunoSEQ multiplex PCR, the TCRdb table keeps only in-frame clones and is missing some. This table has around 7,400 clones, around 74% appearing once. The CDR3 covers 19 residues. Germline V gene data show CDR1 as SGHRS and CDR2 as YFSETQ. V trimming: 2 bases; J trimming: 5 bases; junction bases outside the gene matches: 20. The material sequenced was tumor tissue, taken from a patient who underwent chemoradiotherapy. The chain uses TRBV5-1 and TRBJ2-5; TRBD2 matches 8 bases. The TCR originated in a human donor with HPV-associated anogenital cancer. CDR3 protein: CASSFYVRGSSGGSETQYF. CDR3 DNA sequence: TGCGCCAGCAGCTTTTATGTACGGGGGAGCAGCGGGGGTAGCGAGACCCAGTACTTC.